Below are 7 T cell receptor beta chains sequenced from a single sample in a study of early stage breast cancer tumors. Clones were sequenced by immunoSEQ multiplex PCR, and TCRdb holds only the in-frame ones, with some missing. The sample holds more than 60,000 clones, approximately 80% seen once. The sequencing sample was made of blood. Receptors originate from a person between 60 and 70 years old with breast cancer.

The rearrangement joins TRBV7-6 to TRBJ2-5; no clear D. CDR3 length equals 12 residues. V gave up 0 bases and J gave up 5 bases, with 4 bases separating them. CDR1 SGHVS and CDR2 FNYEAQ come from the germline V gene. The DNA of the CDR3 is TGTGCCAGCAGCTTAGCGGGGGAGACCCAGTACTTC. Its protein is CASSLAGETQYF.

The chain employs TRBV14 and TRBJ1-1, with D unclear. V was cut by 1 base and J by 3 bases, with 18 bases left in between. This CDR3 has 17 amino acids. Germline CDR1 SGHDN, CDR2 FVKESK. The CDR3 sequence is CASSQVVTSRMDTEAFF. CDR3 nucleotides: TGTGCCAGCAGCCAAGTGGTAACCTCTCGGATGGACACTGAAGCTTTCTTT.

This chain uses TRBV5-1 with TRBJ2-5, with 9 bases aligning to TRBD1. Looked up from germline, CDR1 is SGHRS and CDR2 is YFSETQ. V trimming: 7 bases; J trimming: 5 bases; junction bases outside the gene matches: 6. This CDR3 is 13 amino acids long. CDR3 sequence (DNA): TGCGCCAGCCGATCACAGGGGGCCGAGACCCAGTACTTC. Its translation is CASRSQGAETQYF.

The V and J genes are TRBV14 and TRBJ2-2; TRBD1 matches at 8 bases. Germline assignment: CDR1 SGHDN and CDR2 FVKESK. V trimming: 4 bases; J trimming: 6 bases; junction bases outside the gene matches: 7. The CDR3 loop spans 15 amino acids. The CDR3, as DNA: TGTGCCAGCAGCCCGACGACAGGGGTATCCGGGGAGCTGTTTTTT. It codes for CASSPTTGVSGELFF.

The chain employs TRBV28 and TRBJ2-2; D is possibly TRBD1 or TRBD2 (6 bases each). The length of the CDR3 is 14 residues. Germline CDR1 reads MDHEN; CDR2 reads SYDVKM. The ends were cut back, 11 bases at V and 4 bases at J, with 17 bases in the middle. The CDR3, as DNA: TGTGCCGGCCAGGGAGGACAGTTCACCGGGGAGCTGTTTTTT. Residues: CAGQGGQFTGELFF.

The CDR3 DNA follows: TGCAGCGTTGAAGGTCTAGCGTCCTACGAGCAGTACTTC. The encoded protein is CSVEGLASYEQYF. This chain connects TRBV29-1 to TRBJ2-7; a weak D match, TRBD2 (6 bases). The CDR3 contains 13 residues. CDR1 is SQVTM, CDR2 ANQGSEA, per germline. Deletions cut 1 base from V and 1 base from J, with 8 bases between.

The genes are TRBV5-1 and TRBJ1-6, with 11 positions matching TRBD1. Per the germline V gene, CDR1 is SGHRS and CDR2 is YFSETQ. This CDR3 has 15 amino acids. Trimming at V came to 4 bases and at J to 6 bases, leaving 3 bases not matched to a gene. The CDR3 nucleotides read TGCGCCAGCAGCGTCGGACAGGGGGCTAATTCACCCCTCCACTTT. Its translation: CASSVGQGANSPLHF.